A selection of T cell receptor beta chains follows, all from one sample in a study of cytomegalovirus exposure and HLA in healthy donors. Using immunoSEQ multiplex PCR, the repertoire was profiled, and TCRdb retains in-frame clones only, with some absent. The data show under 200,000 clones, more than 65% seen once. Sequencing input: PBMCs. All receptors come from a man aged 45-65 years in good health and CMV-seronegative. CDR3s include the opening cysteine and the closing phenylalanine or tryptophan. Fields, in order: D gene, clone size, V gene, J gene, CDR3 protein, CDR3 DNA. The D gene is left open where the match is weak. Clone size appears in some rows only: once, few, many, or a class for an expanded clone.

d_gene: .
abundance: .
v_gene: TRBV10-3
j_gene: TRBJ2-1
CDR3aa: CAIKKETGHMNNEQFF
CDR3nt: TGTGCCATCAAGAAAGAAACGGGACACATGAACAATGAGCAGTTCTTC

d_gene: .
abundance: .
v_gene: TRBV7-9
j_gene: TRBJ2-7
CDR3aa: CSSSLRRGGIGFEQYF
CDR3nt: TGTTCCAGCAGCCTCCGAAGAGGGGGTATAGGATTCGAGCAGTACTTC

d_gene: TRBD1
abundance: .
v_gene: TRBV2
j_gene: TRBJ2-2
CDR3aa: CASVQGPANTGELFF
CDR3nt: TGTGCCAGCGTACAGGGGCCCGCGAACACCGGGGAGCTGTTTTTT

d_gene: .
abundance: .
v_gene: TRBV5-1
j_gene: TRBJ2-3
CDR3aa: CASSLASYEDTQYF
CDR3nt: TGCGCCAGCAGCTTGGCCTCGTATGAGGATACGCAGTATTTT

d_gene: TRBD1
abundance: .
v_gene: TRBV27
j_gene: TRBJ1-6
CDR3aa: CASSLTGTGRSSPLHF
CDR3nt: TGTGCCAGCAGCCTCACCGGGACAGGGAGAAGTTCACCCCTCCACTTT

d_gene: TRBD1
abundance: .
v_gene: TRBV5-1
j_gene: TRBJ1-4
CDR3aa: CASSATGQRATNEKLFF
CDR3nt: TGCGCCAGCAGCGCAACGGGACAGCGTGCAACTAATGAAAAACTGTTTTTT

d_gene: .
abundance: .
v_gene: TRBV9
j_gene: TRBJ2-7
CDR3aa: CASSVQPDRGEQYF
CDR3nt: TGTGCCAGCAGCGTCCAACCCGACCGCGGGGAGCAGTACTTC

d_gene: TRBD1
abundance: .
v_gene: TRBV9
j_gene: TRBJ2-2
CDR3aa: CASSTGGSGELFF
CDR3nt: TGTGCCAGCAGCACAGGGGGGTCCGGGGAGCTGTTTTTT

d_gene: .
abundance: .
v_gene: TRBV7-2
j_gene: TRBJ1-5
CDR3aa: CASSLTGTSSNQPQHF
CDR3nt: TGTGCCAGCAGCTTAACCGGGACATCGAGCAATCAGCCCCAGCATTTT

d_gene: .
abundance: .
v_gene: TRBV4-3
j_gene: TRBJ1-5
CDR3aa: CASSREYSNQPQHF
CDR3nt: TGCGCCAGCAGCCGGGAGTATAGCAATCAGCCCCAGCATTTT

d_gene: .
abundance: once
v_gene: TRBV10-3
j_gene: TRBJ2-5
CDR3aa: CAISLSRGVQETQYF
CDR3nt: TGTGCCATCAGTCTGTCGAGAGGAGTACAAGAGACCCAGTACTTC

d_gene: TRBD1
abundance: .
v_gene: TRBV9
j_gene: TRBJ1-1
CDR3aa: CASSLPSGGDRETEAFF
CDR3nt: TGTGCCAGCAGCCTACCATCTGGAGGGGACAGGGAAACTGAAGCTTTCTTT

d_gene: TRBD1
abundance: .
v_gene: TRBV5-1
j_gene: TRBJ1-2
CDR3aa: CASSGGTGGGSYGYTF
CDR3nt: TGCGCCAGCAGCGGCGGGACAGGGGGTGGAAGCTATGGCTACACCTTC

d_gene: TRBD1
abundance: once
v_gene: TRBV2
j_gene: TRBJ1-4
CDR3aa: CASSWDRVGKLFF
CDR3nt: TGTGCCAGCAGTTGGGACAGGGTGGGAAAACTGTTTTTT

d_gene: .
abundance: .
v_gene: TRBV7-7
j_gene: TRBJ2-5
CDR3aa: CASSSGGTWETQYF
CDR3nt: TGTGCCAGCAGCTCCGGGGGAACCTGGGAGACCCAGTACTTC

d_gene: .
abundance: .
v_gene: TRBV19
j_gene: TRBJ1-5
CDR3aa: CASSISGSNQPQHF
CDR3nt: TGTGCCAGTAGTATTTCAGGGAGCAATCAGCCCCAGCATTTT

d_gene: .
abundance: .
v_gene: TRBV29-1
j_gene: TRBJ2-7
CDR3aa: CSVTDSYEQYF
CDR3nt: TGCAGCGTTACCGACAGCTACGAGCAGTACTTC